The present T cell receptor (beta chain) was sequenced within a study of beta chain features in type 1 diabetes. Sequenced material consisted of expressed TCRB transcripts (all of the isolated RNA was reverse transcribed). Profiled with immunoSEQ multiplex PCR; TCRdb holds only in-frame clones, not every one. Counted here are roughly 230,000 clones, over 9.5% occurring once; the ten biggest clones make up under 0.045%. The V and J ends lost 1 base and 4 bases respectively, with 13 bases between them. This CDR3 spans 16 amino acids. Germline values: CDR1 SGHNT, CDR2 YENEEA. The receptor comes from a woman aged 18-29 years in good health. Material for sequencing was naive CD4+ T cells from blood. The chain is built from TRBV11-3 and TRBJ2-2; D might be TRBD2 (5 bases). CDR3 DNA sequence: TGTGCCAGCAGCTTAGGCCTCCCAGAGGGCACCGGGGAGCTGTTTTTT. Its translation is CASSLGLPEGTGELFF.